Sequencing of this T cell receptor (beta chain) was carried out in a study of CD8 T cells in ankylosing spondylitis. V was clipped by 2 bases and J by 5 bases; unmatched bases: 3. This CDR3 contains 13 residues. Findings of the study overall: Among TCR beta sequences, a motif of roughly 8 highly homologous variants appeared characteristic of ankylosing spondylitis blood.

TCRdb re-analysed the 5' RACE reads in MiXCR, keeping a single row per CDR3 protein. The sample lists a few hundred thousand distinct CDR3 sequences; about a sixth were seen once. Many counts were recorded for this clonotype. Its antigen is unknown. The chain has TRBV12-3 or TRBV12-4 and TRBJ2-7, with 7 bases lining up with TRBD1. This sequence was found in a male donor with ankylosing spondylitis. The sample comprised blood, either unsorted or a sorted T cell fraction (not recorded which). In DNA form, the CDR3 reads TGTGCCAGCAGTTTACTACAGGGGAACGAGCAGTACTTC. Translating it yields CASSLLQGNEQYF.